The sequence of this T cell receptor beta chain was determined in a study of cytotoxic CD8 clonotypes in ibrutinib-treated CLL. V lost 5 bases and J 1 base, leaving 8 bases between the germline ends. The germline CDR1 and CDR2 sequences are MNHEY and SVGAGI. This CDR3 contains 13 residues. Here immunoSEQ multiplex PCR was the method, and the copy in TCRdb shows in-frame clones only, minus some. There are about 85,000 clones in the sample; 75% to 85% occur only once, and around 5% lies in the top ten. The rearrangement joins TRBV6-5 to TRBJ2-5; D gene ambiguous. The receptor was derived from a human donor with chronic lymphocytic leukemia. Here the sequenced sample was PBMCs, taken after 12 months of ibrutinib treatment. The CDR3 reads CASSNRPQETQYF. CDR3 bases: TGTGCCAGCAGTAACCGCCCCCAAGAGACCCAGTACTTC.